These 6 T cell receptor beta chains originate from one sample sequenced in a study of post-analysis software for immune sequencing data (dated by TCRdb to about 2015). What the study reported, not specific to this receptor: Roughly 5 TRBV segments, including TRBV5-6, TRBV5-1 and TRBV20-1, were significantly more frequent in patients than controls.

Their antigens remain unidentified. The library came from PCR. The run used an Illumina HiSeq 2500. Unique molecular identifiers were incorporated into TCR beta cDNA libraries to reduce PCR and sequencing biases. The public reads were run again by TCRdb, first through fastp at Q25 and then through MiXCR, and only productive beta chains were kept. Every distinct CDR3 protein forms one entry, paired with its most common genes and DNA. This sample gives roughly 700,000 distinct CDR3 sequences in total; 25% to 30% of them show up just once. The ten largest clones take up more than 0.55% of the sample. Material: blood. Receptors originate from a girl aged 5-17 years with multiple sclerosis.

The CDR3 nucleotides read TGTGCCAGCAGTCCCCCATGGGGGCACCCCAATGAAAAACTGTTTTTT. Its protein is CASSPPWGHPNEKLFF. V and J are TRBV6-1 and TRBJ1-4, with TRBD1 as a possible D gene (6 bases). In germline, CDR1 is MNHNS, CDR2 SASEGT. Deletions cut 5 bases from V and 5 bases from J, with 18 bases between. This CDR3 contains 16 residues.

This chain joins TRBV27 and TRBJ1-4; perhaps TRBD1 as D (5 bases). This CDR3 has 15 amino acids. Germline V lookup: CDR1 MNHEY, CDR2 SMNVEV (reference sequence). V lost 3 bases, J lost 4 bases, and 12 bases lay in between. The CDR3 DNA is TGTGCCAGCAGTTTCGAGGGGAGGAATAATGAAAAACTGTTTTTT. Protein product: CASSFEGRNNEKLFF.

The chain has TRBV5-5 and TRBJ2-7; D is ambiguous. The CDR3 loop spans 10 amino acids. CDR1 and CDR2 from the germline V gene are SGHKS and YYEKEE (reference sequence). The V gene lost 3 bases and the J gene lost 3 bases, with 1 base spanning the gap. As DNA, the CDR3 is TGTGCCAGCAGCTGCTACGAGCAGTACTTC. It is translated as CASSCYEQYF.

This clonotype was counted at least ten times. J is TRBJ2-5 and V is TRBV6-6, with D tentatively TRBD1 (5 bases). This CDR3 has 12 amino acids. CDR1 MNHNY and CDR2 SVGAGI come from the germline V gene (reference sequence). Between the trimmed V and J ends, which lost 7 bases and 1 base, there was a span of 7 bases. In nucleotides, the CDR3 is TGTGCCAGCACCGACAGCCAAGAGACCCAGTACTTC. This translates into CASTDSQETQYF.

This clonotype turned up a few times. The V gene is TRBV29-1, the J gene TRBJ2-1; TRBD2 agrees at 10 bases. Looked up from germline, CDR1 is SQVTM and CDR2 is ANQGSEA. There are 18 residues in the CDR3. Germline trimming cut 6 bases from V and 6 bases from J; bases unmatched to any gene: 20. The DNA for the CDR3 is TGCAGCGTCCTCGGGGGGGCGCGAGCGGGAGGGCCACGCAATGAGCAGTTCTTC. Translated: CSVLGGARAGGPRNEQFF.

The genes are TRBV5-1 and TRBJ2-3; maybe TRBD2 (6 bases). This CDR3 has 16 residues. V was shortened by 3 bases and J by 1 base, with 15 bases between the two germline ends. Germline CDR1 is SGHRS and CDR2 is YFSETQ. The CDR3 DNA is TGCGCCAGCAGCTCGGAGGGCAGGTCTGGCACAGATACGCAGTATTTT. It yields the protein CASSSEGRSGTDTQYF.